The rows below give T cell receptor beta chains drawn from one sample of a study of Graves' ophthalmopathy and Graves' hyperthyroidism. A single record per CDR3 protein comes from TCRdb applying MiXCR to the multiplex PCR reads. The sample lists 240,000 or so distinct CDR3 sequences, about 46% seen once, with around 43% in the top ten. Sequenced material: peripheral blood. Receptors were obtained from an adult man with Graves' ophthalmopathy. CDR3s include the opening cysteine and the closing phenylalanine or tryptophan. The D gene is left open where the match is weak. The size entry is marked missing in some rows and otherwise reads once, few, many or a size class.

d_call: TRBD1; v_call: TRBV7-8; j_call: TRBJ2-5; clone_size: NA; cdr3_aa: CASRSRQGGETQYF; cdr3_nt: TGTGCCAGCAGATCCAGACAGGGCGGGGAGACCCAGTACTTC
d_call: TRBD2; v_call: TRBV12-3/TRBV12-4; j_call: TRBJ2-2; clone_size: few; cdr3_aa: CASGSPSGLNTGELFF; cdr3_nt: TGTGCCAGCGGGTCGCCTAGCGGTCTAAACACCGGGGAGCTGTTTTTT
d_call: NA; v_call: TRBV7-3; j_call: TRBJ2-2; clone_size: NA; cdr3_aa: CASSLMVAGELFF; cdr3_nt: TGTGCCAGCAGCTTAATGGTCGCCGGGGAGCTGTTTTTT
d_call: NA; v_call: TRBV7-2; j_call: TRBJ1-1; clone_size: NA; cdr3_aa: CASSFDDPLNTEAFF; cdr3_nt: TGTGCCAGCAGCTTTGATGATCCCCTGAACACTGAAGCTTTCTTT
d_call: NA; v_call: TRBV3-1; j_call: TRBJ1-1; clone_size: many; cdr3_aa: CASSRDQGYTEAFF; cdr3_nt: TGTGCCAGCAGTCGCGACCAGGGGTACACTGAAGCTTTCTTT
d_call: NA; v_call: TRBV7-8; j_call: TRBJ1-1; clone_size: NA; cdr3_aa: CASSQLMGMTNTEAFF; cdr3_nt: TGCGCCAGCAGCCAGTTAATGGGGATGACGAACACTGAAGCTTTCTTT
d_call: NA; v_call: TRBV7-9; j_call: TRBJ2-7; clone_size: few; cdr3_aa: CASSLGRQEGQYF; cdr3_nt: TGTGCCAGCAGCTTAGGAAGGCAGGAGGGGCAGTACTTC
d_call: NA; v_call: TRBV2; j_call: TRBJ1-4; clone_size: NA; cdr3_aa: CASSRQMANEKLFF; cdr3_nt: TGTGCCAGCAGTCGACAGATGGCTAATGAAAAACTGTTTTTT
d_call: NA; v_call: TRBV20-1; j_call: TRBJ1-5; clone_size: NA; cdr3_aa: CSASLPFRHSNQPQHF; cdr3_nt: TGCAGTGCCAGTCTACCTTTTAGGCATAGCAATCAGCCCCAGCATTTT
d_call: NA; v_call: TRBV19; j_call: TRBJ1-2; clone_size: few; cdr3_aa: CASSPYRQEGYTF; cdr3_nt: TGTGCCAGTAGTCCATACCGACAGGAAGGCTACACCTTC